One sample yielded the 19 T cell receptor beta chains listed below, sequenced in a study of blood T cells in healthy people across ages. Using a J-beta primer mix together with a sample-barcoded 5' primer, a second PCR was run for roughly 6 to 12 cycles. MiXCR was run by TCRdb on the 5' RACE reads, yielding one entry per CDR3 protein. The data hold about 1,000,000 distinct CDR3 sequences, with 40% to 45% observed a single time. The sequenced material came from blood. These receptors all come from an older woman in good health.

V and J are TRBV3-1 and TRBJ2-3; D is possibly TRBD2 (5 bases). The V and J ends lost 4 bases and 2 bases respectively, with 10 bases between them. Germline V gene lookup returns CDR1 LGHDT and CDR2 YNNKEL (reference sequence). The CDR3 contains 14 residues. CDR3 amino acids: CASSRGEYTDTQYF. CDR3 nucleotide sequence: TGTGCCAGCAGCCGGGGAGAATACACAGATACGCAGTATTTT.

V gene TRBV20-1 combines with J gene TRBJ2-1, with 8 positions matching TRBD2. Germline V gene data show CDR1 as DFQATT and CDR2 as SNEGSKA (reference sequence). Unmatched junction bases numbered 8, after V lost 6 bases and J lost 1 base. The CDR3 consists of 15 residues. The CDR3 loop reads CSANRGGRSYNEQFF. CDR3 in DNA: TGCAGTGCAAATCGGGGGGGCAGGTCCTACAATGAGCAGTTCTTC.

CDR3 loop: CASSQRGGGPGYEQYF. The CDR3 region has the DNA TGTGCCAGCAGCCAAAGAGGAGGGGGGCCAGGCTACGAGCAGTACTTC. The rearrangement uses TRBV3-1 and TRBJ2-1; D tentatively reads TRBD1 or TRBD2 (6 bases each). The DNA end is a closer match to TRBJ2-7, so the J assignment may be wrong. Germline V gene lookup returns CDR1 LGHDT and CDR2 YNNKEL (reference sequence). The CDR3 is 16 amino acids.

Many counts were recorded for this clonotype. The rearrangement uses TRBV30 and TRBJ2-1, with no clear D. Germline V CDR1 and CDR2: GTSNPN, SVGIG (reference sequence). This CDR3 comprises 12 residues. The V gene lost 6 bases and the J gene lost 6 bases, with 12 bases spanning the gap. The CDR3 nucleotides are TGTGCCTGTCGTACGCTGGGCAATGAGCAGTTCTTC. It codes for CACRTLGNEQFF.

This clonotype came up once. The chain joins TRBV9 to TRBJ2-3; TRBD1 or TRBD2 may be the D gene (5 bases each). This CDR3 contains 15 residues. V was clipped by 2 bases and J by 2 bases, with 12 bases between them. The germline CDR1 and CDR2 sequences are SGDLS and YYNGEE. CDR3 sequence: CASSVRDGFTDTQYF. As DNA, the CDR3 is TGTGCCAGCAGCGTCCGGGACGGCTTCACAGATACGCAGTATTTT.

Regarding this clonotype: With a much larger clone just one base away, this may be a read error. This chain joins TRBV3-1 and TRBJ2-4; 7 bases map to TRBD2. The tail of the sequence fits TRBJ2-7 better, so the J call may be wrong. In germline, CDR1 is LGHDT, CDR2 YNNKEL (reference sequence). This CDR3 is 16 amino acids long. CDR3 in amino acids: CASSQRTPGLTGEQYF. Written as DNA, the CDR3 is TGTGCCAGCAGCCAACGAACCCCGGGACTAACTGGCGAGCAGTACTTC.

V usage is TRBV2 and J usage is TRBJ2-7; D is ambiguous. CDR1 and CDR2 (germline): SNHLY, FYNNEI. The CDR3 covers 14 residues. Trimming took off 1 base at V and 7 bases at J, with 14 bases between the two ends. CDR3 residues: CASSEGLSRTEQYF. DNA of the CDR3: TGTGCCAGCAGTGAAGGGCTTTCCAGAACAGAGCAGTACTTC.

This clonotype was recorded only once. The chain combines TRBV6-1 with TRBJ2-3; D gene unclear. Trimming stripped 8 bases from V and 4 bases from J, with 19 bases between. The CDR3 is made up of 15 amino acids. Per the germline V gene, CDR1 is MNHNS and CDR2 is SASEGT. As DNA, the CDR3 is TGTGCCAGCGGGCCCCGGGTCGAGGTTGCAGATACGCAGTATTTT. Its protein product is CASGPRVEVADTQYF.

J is TRBJ2-4 and V is TRBV5-1; 8 bases align to TRBD2. The CDR3 runs to 14 residues. Trimming took 0 bases from V and 13 from J; bases not matched to a gene: 9. Germline assignment: CDR1 SGHRS and CDR2 YFSETQ. The CDR3 region is CASSLAGGPQEQYF. Written as DNA, the CDR3 is TGCGCCAGCAGCTTGGCGGGAGGGCCGCAAGAGCAGTACTTC.

The gene calls are TRBV16 and TRBJ2-1; TRBD2 matches at 8 bases. The CDR3 totals 16 residues. Germline CDR1 reads KGHSY; CDR2 reads FQNENV. J was trimmed by 9 bases and V by 3 bases; bases with no gene match: 13. In DNA form, the CDR3 reads TGTGCCAGCAGCCACCCCAAGGGGGGACTAGTTGGTGAGCAGTTCTTC. Amino acid sequence: CASSHPKGGLVGEQFF.

The chain combines TRBV19 with TRBJ2-1, with 7 bases aligning to TRBD2. Trimming cost V 1 base and J 14 bases; bases outside gene matches: 5. CDR3 length: 12 residues. Germline V CDR1 and CDR2: LNHDA, SQIVND (reference sequence). The CDR3 sequence is CASSIVGGSKFF. The DNA for the CDR3 is TGTGCCAGTAGTATAGTGGGCGGGAGTAAGTTCTTC.

This clonotype was detected once. The chain couples TRBV20-1 to TRBJ1-4; D ambiguous. The length of the CDR3 is 14 residues. V was clipped by 6 bases and J by 5 bases, with 16 bases between them. Germline CDR1 DFQATT, CDR2 SNEGSKA (reference sequence). The CDR3 nucleotides read TGCAGTGCCCCTAATTGGCAGGAAAATGAAAAACTGTTTTTT. Encoded protein: CSAPNWQENEKLFF.

The chain combines TRBV4-1 with TRBJ2-6; D remains ambiguous. Germline-derived CDR1 and CDR2 are MGHRA and YSYEKL. The CDR3 is 16 amino acids. Trimming stripped 1 base from V and 1 base from J, with 8 bases between. This CDR3 reads CASSQGVGSGANVLTF. The CDR3 bases are TGCGCCAGCAGCCAAGGTGTGGGTTCTGGGGCCAACGTCCTGACTTTC.

The chain uses TRBV29-1 and TRBJ1-1; 8 bases align to TRBD1. The CDR3 has 17 amino acids. The ends lost 4 bases at V and 2 bases at J; junction bases unmatched: 15. Germline loops: CDR1 SQVTM, CDR2 ANQGSEA. In DNA, the CDR3 is TGCAGCGTTGTAGGGTTAGTACGAGGGACAGGCAACACTGAAGCTTTCTTT. Protein sequence: CSVVGLVRGTGNTEAFF.

The chain uses TRBV27 and TRBJ2-7; D tentatively reads TRBD1 or TRBD2 (6 bases each). The ends were cut back, 3 bases at V and 3 bases at J, with 15 bases in the middle. The germline V gene encodes CDR1 MNHEY and CDR2 SMNVEV (reference sequence). The CDR3 extends over 15 amino acids. DNA for the CDR3: TGTGCCAGCAGTTTTGTGGGGGGCTCGGACTACGAGCAGTACTTC. It yields the protein CASSFVGGSDYEQYF.

The chain recombines TRBV3-1 with TRBJ2-5; tentatively, D is TRBD2 (5 bases). The ends were cut back, 9 bases at V and 3 bases at J, with 14 bases in the middle. The CDR3 runs 13 residues. Germline-derived CDR1 and CDR2 are LGHDT and YNNKEL (reference sequence). CDR3 loop: CASLSTSEETQYF. The DNA for the CDR3 is TGTGCCAGTCTTTCAACTAGTGAAGAGACCCAGTACTTC.

Comments on this clonotype: Its ends do not fully match the called genes, so a read error is possible. The rearrangement uses TRBV6-5 and TRBJ2-5, with 9 bases aligning to TRBD2. The CDR3 extends over 13 amino acids. Germline V gene data show CDR1 as MNHEY and CDR2 as SVGAGI. CDR3 nucleotide sequence: TGTGCCAGCAGTGTTAGCGGGAGTGAGACCCGGTACTTC. It codes for CASSVSGSETRYF.

The chain links TRBV5-1 to TRBJ2-5, with D perhaps TRBD2 (5 bases). V lost 2 bases and J lost 2, with 7 bases in between. The CDR3 contains 13 residues. Per the germline V gene, CDR1 is SGHRS and CDR2 is YFSETQ. The CDR3 region has the DNA TGCGCCAGCAGCTTCGGGAAGCAAGAGACCCAGTACTTC. This codes for CASSFGKQETQYF.

The chain has TRBV20-1 and TRBJ2-7; D may be TRBD2 (7 bases). The CDR3 runs 14 residues. Looked up from germline, CDR1 is DFQATT and CDR2 is SNEGSKA (reference sequence). Trimming pared 3 bases from V and 0 bases from J, leaving 12 bases between. CDR3 protein: CSARGGQNSYEQYF. The CDR3 DNA sequence: TGCAGTGCTAGGGGGGGGCAGAACTCCTACGAGCAGTACTTC.